The next 4 T cell receptor beta chains were all read from a single sample in a study of regulatory T cells in long-lasting Graves disease. The time point here: newly diagnosed GD, antithyroid drugs for less than 3 months. RNA isolated from PBMCs was used to make the TCR library. Arm-PCR with iRepertoire HTBI primers amplified the CDR3 regions for these TCR beta libraries. A single record per CDR3 protein comes from TCRdb applying MiXCR to the multiplex PCR reads. The sample contains under 450,000 distinct CDR3 sequences, around 15% of which appear only once. These data were also filed under a second study, of T cells in Graves' hyperthyroidism and ophthalmopathy.

Sample: peripheral blood mononuclear cells (PBMCs), taken at new diagnosis, from a patient treated with antithyroid drugs. The receptors stem from a woman aged 18-29 years with Graves disease.

At least ten counts were recorded for this clonotype. The chain is built from TRBV28 and TRBJ1-5; TRBD1 might be the D (5 bases). The length of the CDR3 is 14 residues. The germline V and J ends were trimmed by 6 bases and 8 bases, with 17 bases remaining between them. Germline CDR1 MDHEN, CDR2 SYDVKM. CDR3 DNA sequence: TGTGCCAGCAGCGTCACCGGGGGACTGAAGCCCCAGCATTTT. It yields the protein CASSVTGGLKPQHF.

At least ten counts were recorded for this clonotype. The chain employs TRBV11-2 and TRBJ2-4; D is perhaps TRBD1 (7 bases). This CDR3 is 18 amino acids long. The V end lost 1 base, the J end lost 0 bases, and 16 bases lay between the germline ends. Germline V CDR1 and CDR2: SGHAT, FQNNGV. CDR3 in DNA: TGTGCCAGCAGCTTAGGGAGGGGACAGACCCTAGCCAAAAACATTCAGTACTTC. This gives the protein CASSLGRGQTLAKNIQYF.

This clonotype was observed many times. The chain links TRBV7-6 to TRBJ2-1; D is possibly TRBD2 (6 bases). The CDR3 length is 13 residues. The germline V gene has CDR1 SGHVS and CDR2 FNYEAQ. Trimming removed 6 bases at V and 8 bases at J, with 14 bases between. As DNA, the CDR3 is TGTGCCAGCAGTTTTGGGGAGGACGATGAGCAGTTCTTC. Encoded protein: CASSFGEDDEQFF.

This clonotype was observed a few times. The chain employs TRBV28 and TRBJ1-6; tentative D call: TRBD1 (5 bases). The V gene lost 6 bases and the J gene lost 3 bases, with 12 bases spanning the gap. Germline V gene data show CDR1 as MDHEN and CDR2 as SYDVKM. CDR3 length: 15 residues. Here the CDR3 DNA reads TGTGCCAGCAGGCCCGGGACGAGCTATAATTCACCCCTCCACTTT. It is translated as CASRPGTSYNSPLHF.